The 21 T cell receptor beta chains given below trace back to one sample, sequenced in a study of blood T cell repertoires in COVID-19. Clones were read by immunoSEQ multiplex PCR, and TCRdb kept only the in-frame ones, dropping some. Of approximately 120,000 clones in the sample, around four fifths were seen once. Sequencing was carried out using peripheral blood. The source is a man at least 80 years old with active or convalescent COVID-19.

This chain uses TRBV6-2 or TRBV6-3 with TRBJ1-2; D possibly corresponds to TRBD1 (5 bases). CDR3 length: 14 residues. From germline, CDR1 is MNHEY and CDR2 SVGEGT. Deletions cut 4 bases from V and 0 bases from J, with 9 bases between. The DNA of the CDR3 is TGTGCCAGCAGTTGGGGCCGCACTAACTATGGCTACACCTTC. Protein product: CASSWGRTNYGYTF.

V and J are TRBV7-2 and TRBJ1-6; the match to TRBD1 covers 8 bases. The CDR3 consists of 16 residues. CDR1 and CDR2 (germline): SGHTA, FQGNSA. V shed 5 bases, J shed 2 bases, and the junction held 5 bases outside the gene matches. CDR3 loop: CASSQMTGAYNSPLHF. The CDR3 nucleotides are TGTGCCAGCAGCCAAATGACAGGGGCCTATAATTCACCCCTCCACTTT.

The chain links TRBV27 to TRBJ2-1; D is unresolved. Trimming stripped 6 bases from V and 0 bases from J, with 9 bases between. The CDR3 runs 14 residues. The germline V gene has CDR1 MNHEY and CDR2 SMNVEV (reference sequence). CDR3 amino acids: CASSPMSSYNEQFF. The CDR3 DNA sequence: TGTGCCAGCAGCCCAATGAGCTCCTACAATGAGCAGTTCTTC.

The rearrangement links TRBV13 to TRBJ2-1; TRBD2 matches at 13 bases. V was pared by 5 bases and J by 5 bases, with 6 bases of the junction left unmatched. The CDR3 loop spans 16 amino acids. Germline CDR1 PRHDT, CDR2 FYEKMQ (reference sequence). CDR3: CASSRLAGGRNNEQFF. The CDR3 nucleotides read TGTGCCAGCAGCCGACTAGCGGGGGGTAGGAACAATGAGCAGTTCTTC.

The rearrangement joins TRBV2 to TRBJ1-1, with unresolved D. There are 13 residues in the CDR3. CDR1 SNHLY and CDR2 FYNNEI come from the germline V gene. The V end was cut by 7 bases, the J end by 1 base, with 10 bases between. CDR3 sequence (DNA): TGTGCCAGCATGCGACTCCGGAACACTGAAGCTTTCTTT. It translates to CASMRLRNTEAFF.

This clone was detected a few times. CDR3 DNA sequence: TGTGCCAGCAGCTACCTAGTGACAGATGAGCAGTTCTTC. It codes for CASSYLVTDEQFF. This chain joins TRBV7-8 and TRBJ2-1, with D perhaps matching TRBD1 (5 bases). Trimming pared 4 bases from V and 8 bases from J, leaving 12 bases between. In germline, CDR1 is SGHVS, CDR2 FQNEAQ. The CDR3 consists of 13 residues.

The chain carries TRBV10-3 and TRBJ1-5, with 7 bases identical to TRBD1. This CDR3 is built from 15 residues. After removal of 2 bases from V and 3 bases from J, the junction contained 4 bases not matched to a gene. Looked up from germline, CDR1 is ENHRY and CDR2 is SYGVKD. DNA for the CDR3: TGTGCCATCAGTGAGCGGACAGGAGTCAATCAGCCCCAGCATTTT. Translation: CAISERTGVNQPQHF.

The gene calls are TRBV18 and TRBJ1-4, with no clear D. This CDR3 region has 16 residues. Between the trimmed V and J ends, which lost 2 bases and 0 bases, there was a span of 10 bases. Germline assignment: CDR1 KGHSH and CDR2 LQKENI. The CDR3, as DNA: TGTGCCAGCTCACCAAAACAGCTTACAACTAATGAAAAACTGTTTTTT. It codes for CASSPKQLTTNEKLFF.

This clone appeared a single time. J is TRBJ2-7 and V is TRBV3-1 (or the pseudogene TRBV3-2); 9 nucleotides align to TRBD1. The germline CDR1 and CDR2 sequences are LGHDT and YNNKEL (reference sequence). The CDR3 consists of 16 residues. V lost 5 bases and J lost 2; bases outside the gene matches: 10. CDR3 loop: CASSDRQGEGTYEQYF. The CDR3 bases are TGTGCCAGCAGCGACCGACAGGGGGAAGGGACCTACGAGCAGTACTTC.

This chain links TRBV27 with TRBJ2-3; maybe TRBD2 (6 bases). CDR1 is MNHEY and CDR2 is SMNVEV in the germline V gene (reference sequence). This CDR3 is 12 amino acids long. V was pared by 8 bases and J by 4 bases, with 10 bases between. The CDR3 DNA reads TGTGCCAGCTCGCGGGGTTCAGATACGCAGTATTTT. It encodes CASSRGSDTQYF.

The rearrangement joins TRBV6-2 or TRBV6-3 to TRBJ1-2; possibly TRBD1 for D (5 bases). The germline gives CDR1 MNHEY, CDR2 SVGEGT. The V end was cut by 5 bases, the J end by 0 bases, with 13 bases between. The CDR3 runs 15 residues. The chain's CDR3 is CASSGDRVANYGYTF. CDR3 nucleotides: TGTGCCAGCAGTGGCGACAGAGTAGCTAACTATGGCTACACCTTC.

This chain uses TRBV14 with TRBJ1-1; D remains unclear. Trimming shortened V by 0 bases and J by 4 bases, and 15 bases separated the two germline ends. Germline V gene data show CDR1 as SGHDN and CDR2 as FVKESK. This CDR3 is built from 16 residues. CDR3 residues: CASSQDRVGRSTEAFF. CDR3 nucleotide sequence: TGTGCCAGCAGCCAAGATCGAGTGGGGAGGAGCACTGAAGCTTTCTTT.

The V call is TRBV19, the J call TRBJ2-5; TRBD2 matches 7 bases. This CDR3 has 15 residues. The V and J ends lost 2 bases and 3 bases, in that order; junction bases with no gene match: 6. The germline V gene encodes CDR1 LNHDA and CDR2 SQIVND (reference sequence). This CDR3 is CASSINPGGEETQYF. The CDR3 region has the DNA TGTGCCAGTAGTATAAATCCGGGAGGAGAAGAGACCCAGTACTTC.

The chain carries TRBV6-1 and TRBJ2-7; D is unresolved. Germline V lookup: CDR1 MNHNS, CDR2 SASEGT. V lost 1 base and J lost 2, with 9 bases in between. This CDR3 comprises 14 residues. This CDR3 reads CASSEVPGPYEQYF. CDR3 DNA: TGTGCCAGCAGTGAAGTCCCTGGGCCCTACGAGCAGTACTTC.

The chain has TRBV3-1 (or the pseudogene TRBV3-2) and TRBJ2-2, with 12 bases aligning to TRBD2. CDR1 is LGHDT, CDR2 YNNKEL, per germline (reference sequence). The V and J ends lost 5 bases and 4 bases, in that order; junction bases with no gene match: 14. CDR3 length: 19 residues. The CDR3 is CASSNHSSGGARGTGELFF. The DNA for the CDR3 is TGTGCCAGCAGCAACCATTCTAGCGGGGGGGCCCGTGGCACCGGGGAGCTGTTTTTT.

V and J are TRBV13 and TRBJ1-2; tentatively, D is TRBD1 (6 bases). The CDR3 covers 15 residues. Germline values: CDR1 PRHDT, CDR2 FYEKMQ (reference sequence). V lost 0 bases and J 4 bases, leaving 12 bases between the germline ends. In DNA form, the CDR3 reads TGTGCCAGCAGCTTAGGGTGGGGGGGGCTCTATGGCTACACCTTC. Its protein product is CASSLGWGGLYGYTF.

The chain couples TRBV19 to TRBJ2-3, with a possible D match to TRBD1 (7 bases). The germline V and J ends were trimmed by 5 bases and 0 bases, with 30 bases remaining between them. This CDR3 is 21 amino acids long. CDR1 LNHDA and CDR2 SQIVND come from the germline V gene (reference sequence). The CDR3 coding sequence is TGTGCCAGTAGTTTATGGGTATGGACGACCGCGCGGGACAGTAGCACAGATACGCAGTATTTT. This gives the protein CASSLWVWTTARDSSTDTQYF.

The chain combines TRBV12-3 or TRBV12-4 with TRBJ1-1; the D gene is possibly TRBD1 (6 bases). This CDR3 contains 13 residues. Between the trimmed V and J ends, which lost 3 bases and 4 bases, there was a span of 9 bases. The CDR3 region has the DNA TGTGCCAGCAGTTTGGGAGGGGGCACTGAAGCTTTCTTT. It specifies CASSLGGGTEAFF.

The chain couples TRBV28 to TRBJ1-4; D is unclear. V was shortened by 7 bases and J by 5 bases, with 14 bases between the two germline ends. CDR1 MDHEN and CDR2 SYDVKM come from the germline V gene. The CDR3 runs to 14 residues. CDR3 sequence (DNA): TGTGCCAGCACCGTGGGGTCGGGGAATGAAAAACTGTTTTTT. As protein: CASTVGSGNEKLFF.

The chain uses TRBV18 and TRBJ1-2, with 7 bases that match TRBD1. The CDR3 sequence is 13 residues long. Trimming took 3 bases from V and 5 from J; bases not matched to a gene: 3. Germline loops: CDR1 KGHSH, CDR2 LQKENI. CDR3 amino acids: CASSPDRVYGYTF. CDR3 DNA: TGTGCCAGCTCACCTGACAGGGTGTATGGCTACACCTTC. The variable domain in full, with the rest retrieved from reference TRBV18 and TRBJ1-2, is NAGVMQNPRHLVRRRGQEARLRCSPMKGHSHVYWYRQLPEEGLKFMVYLQKENIIDESGMPKERFSAEFPKEGPSILRIQQVVRGDSAAYFCASSPDRVYGYTFGSGTRLTVV.

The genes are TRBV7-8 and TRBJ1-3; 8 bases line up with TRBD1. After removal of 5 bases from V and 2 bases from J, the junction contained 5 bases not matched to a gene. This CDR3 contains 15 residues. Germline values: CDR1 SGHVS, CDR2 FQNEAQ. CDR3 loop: CASSRDRGAGNTIYF. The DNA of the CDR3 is TGTGCCAGCAGCCGAGACAGGGGAGCTGGAAACACCATATATTTT.